This T cell receptor (beta chain) was identified during a study of PD-1 blockade in classical Hodgkin lymphoma (dated by TCRdb to between 2020 and 2021). Study-level background: Nivolumab dosing was 3 mg/kg intravenously every 2 weeks, continuing until either disease progression or unacceptable toxicity. A peripheral blood immune signature of response to PD-1 blockade in classical Hodgkin lymphoma was defined using TCR beta sequencing and CyTOF.

Trimming at the junction amounts to 4 bases on V and 9 bases on J, and the germline ends lie 13 bases apart. Including the terminal cysteine and phenylalanine, the CDR3 comprises 13 residues. Just CDR3 DNA is preserved here, 39 bases in frame from base 1. Looking up the germline V gene yields CDR1 SGHTA and CDR2 FQGTGA. Beyond this particular receptor, the publication reports: By C4D1, a significant rise was seen in CD4+ TCR diversity but not in CD8+ TCR diversity (p=0.0027 vs p=0.16), and the rise was most apparent among complete responders (p=0.02). Baseline TCR diversity was reported to be lower in newly diagnosed patients than in healthy donors and to be lower still in relapsed/refractory patients. Among trial patients, those achieving complete response had baseline diversity similar to that of newly diagnosed patients, while diversity was significantly lower in partial responders and progressors. Lower diversity was seen in patients whose nivolumab began less than 1 year after ASCT, and these patients were left out of later analyses so that immune reconstitution would not confound the results. The study was restricted to a single clinical trial cohort, and the causes of repertoire differences, possibly disease activity or prior therapy, were left undefined.

As for this clone: The specificity of this receptor is unknown. No clone much larger than this one lies a single base away; base qualities are absent.

Genomic DNA was extracted with the Qiagen DNeasy kit from unsorted PBMCs and from negatively selected CD4+ and CD8+ fractions. Amplification of TCR beta CDR3 regions was done by immunoSEQ multiplex PCR with primers that anneal to V and J segments. A synthetic immune receptor repertoire was used to minimize amplification bias, and any remaining bias was removed computationally after sequencing. As for the authors' bioinformatics: Repertoire diversity was quantified as the Shannon entropy index using custom Python scripts. Unsorted, CD4+ and CD8+ repertoires were analyzed separately, except in combined analyses where CD4+ and CD8+ sequences were merged in silico. Clonal expansion was defined as a frequency increase of at least 2-fold after treatment compared with C1D1, and clones undetected at baseline were assigned a pseudocount of 0.5. Clones with 0 or 1 copy at C1D1 were classified as singleton clones, and clones with 2 or more copies were classified as non-singleton clones. Clones expanded in unsorted samples were labelled as CD4+, CD8+ or unknown by matching protein sequences in sorted samples from the same patient. Wilcoxon tests on paired samples were used to test changes in diversity from C1D1 to C4D1. This immuneACCESS table, as held by TCRdb, lists in-frame sequences with V and J called but not all clones. Of the missing ones, under half trace to an unresolved V gene in checked studies; the others have no known cause. For V, J and clone size, that table is used; D and trimming come from the DNA. For this sample the table gives roughly 90,000 clones, of which nearly 85% were detected only once. The ten largest clones add up to about a sixth of the sample.

Interpreted using the paper, the time point label stands for: cycle 4 day 1 (C4D1), after around six weeks of nivolumab. Every trial patient had relapsed following autologous stem cell transplantation, and prior brentuximab vedotin exposure was what differed among cohorts A, B and C. A total of about 51 patients with relapsed/refractory classical Hodgkin lymphoma made up the trial cohort, and each patient's best overall response was complete response, partial response or progressive disease. In the multi-cohort phase II CheckMate 205 trial, trial patients received single-agent nivolumab. An independent review committee assessed best overall response by applying the 2007 International Working Group response criteria. Trial PBMCs were collected immediately before nivolumab initiation (C1D1) and during therapy at cycle 2 day 1 and cycle 4 day 1. Peripheral blood was collected in 8 mL Vacutainer Cell Preparation Tubes, from which PBMCs were isolated by centrifugation and then cryopreserved.

The source was peripheral blood mononuclear cells (PBMCs), collected before the fourth cycle of nivolumab. The rearrangement combines TRBV7-3 with TRBJ2-1; no confident D gene assignment can be made. The TCR sequence derives from a human donor with classical Hodgkin lymphoma. The sequence in DNA is TGTGCCAGCAGCTCCGGACCTACTGGTGAGCAGTTCTTC. The translation is CASSSGPTGEQFF.